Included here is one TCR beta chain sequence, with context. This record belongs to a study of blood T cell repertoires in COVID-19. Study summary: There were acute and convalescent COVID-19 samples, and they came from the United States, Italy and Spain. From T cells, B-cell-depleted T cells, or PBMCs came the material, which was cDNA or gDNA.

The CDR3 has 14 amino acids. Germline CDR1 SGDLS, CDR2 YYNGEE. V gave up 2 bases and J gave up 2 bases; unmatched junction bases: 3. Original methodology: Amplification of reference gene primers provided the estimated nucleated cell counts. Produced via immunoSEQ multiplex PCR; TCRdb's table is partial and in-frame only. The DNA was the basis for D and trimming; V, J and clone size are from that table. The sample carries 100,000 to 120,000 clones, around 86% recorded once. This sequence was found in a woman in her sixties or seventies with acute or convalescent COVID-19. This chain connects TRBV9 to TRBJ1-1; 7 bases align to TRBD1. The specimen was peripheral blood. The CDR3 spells CASSVTGDNTEAFF. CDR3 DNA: TGTGCCAGCAGCGTTACAGGGGATAACACTGAAGCTTTCTTT.